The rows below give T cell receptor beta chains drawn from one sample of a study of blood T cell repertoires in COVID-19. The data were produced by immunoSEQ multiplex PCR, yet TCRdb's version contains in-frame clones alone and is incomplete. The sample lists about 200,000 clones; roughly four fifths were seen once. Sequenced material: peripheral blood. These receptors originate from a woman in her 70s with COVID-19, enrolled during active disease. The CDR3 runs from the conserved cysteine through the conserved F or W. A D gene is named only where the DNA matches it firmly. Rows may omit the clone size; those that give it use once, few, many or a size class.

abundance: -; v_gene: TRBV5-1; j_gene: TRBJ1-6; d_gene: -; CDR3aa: CASSLAPTKAYNSPLHF; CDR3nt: TGCGCCAGCAGCTTGGCGCCGACAAAGGCCTATAATTCACCCCTCCACTTT
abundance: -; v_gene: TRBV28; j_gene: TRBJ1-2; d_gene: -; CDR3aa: CAGKGTNYGYTF; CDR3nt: TGTGCGGGCAAAGGAACTAACTATGGCTACACCTTC
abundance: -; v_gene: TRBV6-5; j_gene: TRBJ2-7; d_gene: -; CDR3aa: CASSSPRRARDEQYF; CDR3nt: TGTGCCAGCAGCTCCCCCCGGCGGGCCCGGGACGAGCAGTACTTC
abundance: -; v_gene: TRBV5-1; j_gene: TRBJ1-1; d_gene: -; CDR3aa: CASSFGNGLEAFF; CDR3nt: TGCGCCAGCAGCTTCGGGAACGGGCTTGAAGCTTTCTTT
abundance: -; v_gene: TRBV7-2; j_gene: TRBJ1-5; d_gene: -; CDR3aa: CASSLDQGRNQPQHF; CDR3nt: TGTGCCAGCAGCTTAGATCAGGGGCGAAATCAGCCCCAGCATTTT
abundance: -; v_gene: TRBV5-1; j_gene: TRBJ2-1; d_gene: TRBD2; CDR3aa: CASSPLAGGPGEQFF; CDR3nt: TGCGCCAGCAGCCCACTAGCGGGAGGGCCTGGTGAGCAGTTCTTC
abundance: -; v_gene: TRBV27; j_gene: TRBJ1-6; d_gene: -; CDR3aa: CASSLRGLGNSPLHF; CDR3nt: TGTGCCAGCAGTTTAAGGGGGTTGGGGAATTCACCCCTCCACTTT
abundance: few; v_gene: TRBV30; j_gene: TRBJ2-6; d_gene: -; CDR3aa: CAWSAGGAGANVLTF; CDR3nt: TGTGCCTGGAGTGCTGGCGGAGCTGGGGCCAACGTCCTGACTTTC
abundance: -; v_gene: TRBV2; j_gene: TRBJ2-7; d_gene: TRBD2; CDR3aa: CASTSFPPPTSGRAYEQYF; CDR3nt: TGTGCCAGCACGTCATTCCCACCGCCTACTAGCGGGAGGGCCTACGAGCAGTACTTC
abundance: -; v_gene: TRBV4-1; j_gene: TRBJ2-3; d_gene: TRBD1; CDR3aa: CASSQEDRVDTQYF; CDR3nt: TGCGCCAGCAGCCAAGAGGACAGGGTTGATACGCAGTATTTT
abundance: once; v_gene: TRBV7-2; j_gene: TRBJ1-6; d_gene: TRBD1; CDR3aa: CASSLQGATDNSPLHF; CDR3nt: TGTGCCAGCAGCTTACAGGGGGCGACCGATAATTCACCCCTCCACTTT
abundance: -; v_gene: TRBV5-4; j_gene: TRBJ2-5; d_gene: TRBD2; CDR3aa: CASRRGLADQETQYF; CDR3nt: TGTGCCAGCAGGCGGGGACTAGCGGACCAAGAGACCCAGTACTTC
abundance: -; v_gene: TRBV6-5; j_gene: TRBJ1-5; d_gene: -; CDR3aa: CASSYVTGNQPQHF; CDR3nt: TGTGCCAGCAGTTACGTGACTGGCAATCAGCCCCAGCATTTT
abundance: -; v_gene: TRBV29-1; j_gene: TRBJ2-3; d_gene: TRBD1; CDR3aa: CSVADRGPTDTQYF; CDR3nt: TGCAGCGTAGCCGACAGGGGGCCTACAGATACGCAGTATTTT
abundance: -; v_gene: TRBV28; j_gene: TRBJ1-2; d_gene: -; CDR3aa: CASTTRVNYGYTF; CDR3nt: TGTGCCAGCACCACCCGGGTAAACTATGGCTACACCTTC
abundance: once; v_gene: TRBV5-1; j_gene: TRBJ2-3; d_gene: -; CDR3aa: CASASTGASTDTQYF; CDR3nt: TGCGCCAGCGCTTCAACAGGAGCTAGCACAGATACGCAGTATTTT
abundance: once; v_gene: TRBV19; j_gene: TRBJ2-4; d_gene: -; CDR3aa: CASSIGQLGNIQYF; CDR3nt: TGTGCCAGTAGTATAGGACAGCTTGGAAACATTCAGTACTTC
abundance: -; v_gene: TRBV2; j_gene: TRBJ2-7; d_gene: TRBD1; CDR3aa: CASDRAEYEQYF; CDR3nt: TGTGCCAGCGACAGGGCAGAATACGAGCAGTACTTC
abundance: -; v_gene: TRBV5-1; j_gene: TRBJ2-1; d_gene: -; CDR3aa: CASSTQDSTTEQFF; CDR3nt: TGCGCCAGCAGCACCCAGGACAGCACGACTGAGCAGTTCTTC
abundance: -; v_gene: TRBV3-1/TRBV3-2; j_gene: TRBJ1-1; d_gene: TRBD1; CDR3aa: CASSQYRDRMNTEAFF; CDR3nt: TGTGCCAGCAGCCAGTACCGGGACAGGATGAACACTGAAGCTTTCTTT
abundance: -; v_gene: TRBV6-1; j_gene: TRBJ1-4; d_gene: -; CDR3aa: CASRDSFATNEKLFF; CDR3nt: TGTGCCAGCAGGGACAGCTTTGCAACTAATGAAAAACTGTTTTTT
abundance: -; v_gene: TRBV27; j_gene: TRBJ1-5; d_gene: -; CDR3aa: CASRDRWPQPQHF; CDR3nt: TGTGCCAGCAGAGACAGGTGGCCTCAGCCCCAGCATTTT
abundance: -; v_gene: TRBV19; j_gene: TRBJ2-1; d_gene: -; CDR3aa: CASSGSRSYNEQFF; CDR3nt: TGTGCCAGTAGTGGCTCTAGATCCTACAATGAGCAGTTCTTC
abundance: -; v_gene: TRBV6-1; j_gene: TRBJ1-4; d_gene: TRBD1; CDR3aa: CASSGRTGEDFEKLFF; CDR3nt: TGTGCCAGCAGTGGGAGGACAGGGGAGGATTTCGAAAAACTGTTTTTT
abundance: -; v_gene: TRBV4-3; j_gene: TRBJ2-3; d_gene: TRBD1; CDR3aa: CASSPSYGQANTQYF; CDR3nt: TGCGCCAGCAGCCCTTCCTATGGACAGGCTAATACGCAGTATTTT
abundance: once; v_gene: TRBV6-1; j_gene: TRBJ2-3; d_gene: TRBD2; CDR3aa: CASSEMGLGTDTQYF; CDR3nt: TGTGCCAGCAGTGAAATGGGACTAGGCACAGATACGCAGTATTTT
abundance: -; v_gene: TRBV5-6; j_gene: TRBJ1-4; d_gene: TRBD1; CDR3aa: CASSLGDRGELFF; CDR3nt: TGTGCCAGCAGCTTGGGGGACAGGGGAGAACTGTTTTTT
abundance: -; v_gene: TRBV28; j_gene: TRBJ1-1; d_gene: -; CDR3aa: CASSPPGRGTEAFF; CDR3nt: TGTGCCAGCAGTCCCCCAGGGCGGGGGACTGAAGCTTTCTTT
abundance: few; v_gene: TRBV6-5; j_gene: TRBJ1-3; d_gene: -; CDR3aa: CASSSTAGNTIYF; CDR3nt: TGTGCCAGCAGTTCGACAGCCGGAAACACCATATATTTT
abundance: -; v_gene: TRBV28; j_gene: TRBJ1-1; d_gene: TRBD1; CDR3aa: CASSLSGGQGNTEAFF; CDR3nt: TGTGCCAGCAGTTTATCAGGGGGCCAAGGGAACACTGAAGCTTTCTTT
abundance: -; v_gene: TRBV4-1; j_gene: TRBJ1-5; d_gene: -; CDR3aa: CASSLQSNQPQHF; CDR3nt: TGCGCCAGCAGCCTTCAGAGCAATCAGCCCCAGCATTTT
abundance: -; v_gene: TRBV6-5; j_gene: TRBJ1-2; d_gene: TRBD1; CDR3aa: CASSLDRGYGYTF; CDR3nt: TGTGCCAGCAGTTTGGACAGGGGGTATGGCTACACCTTC
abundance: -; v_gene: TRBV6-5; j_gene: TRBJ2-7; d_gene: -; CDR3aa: CASKEGSSYEQYF; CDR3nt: TGTGCCAGCAAAGAAGGGAGCTCCTACGAGCAGTACTTC
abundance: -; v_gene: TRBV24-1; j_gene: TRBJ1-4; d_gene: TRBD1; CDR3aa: CATSDGTGEADEKLFF; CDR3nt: TGTGCCACCAGTGATGGGACAGGGGAAGCTGATGAAAAACTGTTTTTT
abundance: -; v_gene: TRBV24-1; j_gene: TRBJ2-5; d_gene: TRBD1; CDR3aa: CATSAPGTGGETQYF; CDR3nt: TGTGCCACCAGTGCCCCCGGGACAGGAGGGGAGACCCAGTACTTC
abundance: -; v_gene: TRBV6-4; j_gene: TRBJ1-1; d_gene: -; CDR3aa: CASSDSRGGAYTEAFF; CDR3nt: TGTGCCAGCAGTGACTCGCGTGGGGGGGCTTACACTGAAGCTTTCTTT
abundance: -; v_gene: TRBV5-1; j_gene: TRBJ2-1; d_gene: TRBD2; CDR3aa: CASSLLTSGSSNEQFF; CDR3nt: TGCGCCAGCAGCCTCCTGACTAGCGGGAGTTCTAATGAGCAGTTCTTC
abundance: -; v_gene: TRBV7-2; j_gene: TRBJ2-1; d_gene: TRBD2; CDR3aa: CASSLVAGETEQFF; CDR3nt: TGTGCCAGCAGCTTAGTTGCGGGAGAAACTGAGCAGTTCTTC
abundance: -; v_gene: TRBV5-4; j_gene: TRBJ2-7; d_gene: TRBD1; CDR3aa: CASSLRAGQESQYF; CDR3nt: TGTGCCAGCAGCTTGCGGGCGGGACAGGAGAGTCAGTACTTC
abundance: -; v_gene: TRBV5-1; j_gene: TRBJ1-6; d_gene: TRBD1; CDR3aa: CASSLSGTGSSPLHF; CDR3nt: TGCGCCAGCAGCTTGTCCGGGACAGGGTCCTCACCCCTCCACTTT
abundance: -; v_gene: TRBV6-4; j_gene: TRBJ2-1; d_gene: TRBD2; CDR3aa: CASSRLAGDSYNEQFF; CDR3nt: TGTGCCAGCAGCCGACTAGCGGGGGACTCCTACAATGAGCAGTTCTTC
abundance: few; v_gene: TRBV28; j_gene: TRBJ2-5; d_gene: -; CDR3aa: CASSRRDNDLTQYF; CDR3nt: TGTGCCAGCAGTCGCAGGGACAATGACCTTACCCAGTACTTC
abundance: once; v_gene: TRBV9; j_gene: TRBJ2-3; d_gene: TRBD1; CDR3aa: CASSVRQGDRTDTQYF; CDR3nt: TGTGCCAGCAGCGTGCGACAGGGTGATCGGACAGATACGCAGTATTTT
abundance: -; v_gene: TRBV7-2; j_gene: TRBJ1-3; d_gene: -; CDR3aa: CASDEGIGTGNTIYF; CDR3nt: TGTGCCAGCGATGAGGGCATTGGAACTGGAAACACCATATATTTT
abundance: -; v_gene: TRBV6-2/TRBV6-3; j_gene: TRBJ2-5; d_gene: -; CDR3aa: CASSYGTAQETQYF; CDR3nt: TGTGCCAGCAGTTACGGGACTGCCCAAGAGACCCAGTACTTC
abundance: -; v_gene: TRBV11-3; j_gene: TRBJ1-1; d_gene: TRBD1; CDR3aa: CASSRTGQAEAFF; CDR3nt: TGTGCCAGCTCCCGGACAGGGCAGGCTGAAGCTTTCTTT
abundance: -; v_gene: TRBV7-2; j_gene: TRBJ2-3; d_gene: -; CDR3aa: CASSLQGRETDTQYF; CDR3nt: TGTGCCAGCAGCTTACAAGGGAGAGAGACAGATACGCAGTATTTT
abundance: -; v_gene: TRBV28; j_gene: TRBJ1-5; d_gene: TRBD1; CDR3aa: CASRPMTGGNQPQHF; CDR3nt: TGTGCCAGCAGACCCATGACAGGGGGAAATCAGCCCCAGCATTTT
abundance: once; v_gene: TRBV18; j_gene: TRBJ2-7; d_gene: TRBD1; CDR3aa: CASSAGGQGAYEQYF; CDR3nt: TGTGCCAGCTCGGCAGGGGGACAGGGTGCCTACGAGCAGTACTTC
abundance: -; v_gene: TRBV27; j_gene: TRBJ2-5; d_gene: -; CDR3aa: CASSLTYPRETQYF; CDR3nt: TGTGCCAGCAGTTTAACCTACCCCCGAGAGACCCAGTACTTC
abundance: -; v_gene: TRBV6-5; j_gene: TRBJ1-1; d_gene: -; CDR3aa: CASSYTQGGYTEAFF; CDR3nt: TGTGCCAGCAGCTATACTCAGGGAGGGTACACTGAAGCTTTCTTT
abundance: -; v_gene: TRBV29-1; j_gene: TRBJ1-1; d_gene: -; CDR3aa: CSVRTENGPPNTEAFF; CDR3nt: TGCAGCGTCAGGACAGAAAATGGGCCTCCGAACACTGAAGCTTTCTTT
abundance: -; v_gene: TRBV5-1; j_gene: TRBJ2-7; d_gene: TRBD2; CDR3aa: CASSSGTSGRIHEQYF; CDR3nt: TGCGCCAGCAGCTCCGGGACTAGCGGGAGGATACACGAGCAGTACTTC
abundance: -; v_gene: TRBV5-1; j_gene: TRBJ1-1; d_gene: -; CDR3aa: CASSFSNTEAFF; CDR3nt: TGCGCCAGCAGCTTCTCGAACACTGAAGCTTTCTTT
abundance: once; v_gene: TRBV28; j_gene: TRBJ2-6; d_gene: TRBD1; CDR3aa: CASKTGGAGANVLTF; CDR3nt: TGTGCCAGCAAAACAGGGGGAGCGGGGGCCAACGTCCTGACTTTC
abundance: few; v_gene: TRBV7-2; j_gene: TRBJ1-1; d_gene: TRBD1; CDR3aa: CASSLGDRGPEAFF; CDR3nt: TGTGCCAGCAGCTTAGGGGACAGGGGACCTGAAGCTTTCTTT
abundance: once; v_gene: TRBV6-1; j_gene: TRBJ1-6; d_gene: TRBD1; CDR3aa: CASSEWGQGISPLHF; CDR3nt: TGTGCCAGCAGTGAGTGGGGACAGGGGATTTCACCCCTCCACTTT
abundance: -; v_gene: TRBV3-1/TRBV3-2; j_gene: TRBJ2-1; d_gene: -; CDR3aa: CASSQDLDSYNEQFF; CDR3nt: TGTGCCAGCAGCCAAGATCTAGACAGTTACAATGAGCAGTTCTTC
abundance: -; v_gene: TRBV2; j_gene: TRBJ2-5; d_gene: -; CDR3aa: CASNAQGSGTQYF; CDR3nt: TGTGCCAGCAATGCACAGGGCTCAGGGACCCAGTACTTC
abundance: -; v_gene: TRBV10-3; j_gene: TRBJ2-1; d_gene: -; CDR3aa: CAISEMRHEQFF; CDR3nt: TGTGCCATCAGTGAGATGAGGCATGAGCAGTTCTTC